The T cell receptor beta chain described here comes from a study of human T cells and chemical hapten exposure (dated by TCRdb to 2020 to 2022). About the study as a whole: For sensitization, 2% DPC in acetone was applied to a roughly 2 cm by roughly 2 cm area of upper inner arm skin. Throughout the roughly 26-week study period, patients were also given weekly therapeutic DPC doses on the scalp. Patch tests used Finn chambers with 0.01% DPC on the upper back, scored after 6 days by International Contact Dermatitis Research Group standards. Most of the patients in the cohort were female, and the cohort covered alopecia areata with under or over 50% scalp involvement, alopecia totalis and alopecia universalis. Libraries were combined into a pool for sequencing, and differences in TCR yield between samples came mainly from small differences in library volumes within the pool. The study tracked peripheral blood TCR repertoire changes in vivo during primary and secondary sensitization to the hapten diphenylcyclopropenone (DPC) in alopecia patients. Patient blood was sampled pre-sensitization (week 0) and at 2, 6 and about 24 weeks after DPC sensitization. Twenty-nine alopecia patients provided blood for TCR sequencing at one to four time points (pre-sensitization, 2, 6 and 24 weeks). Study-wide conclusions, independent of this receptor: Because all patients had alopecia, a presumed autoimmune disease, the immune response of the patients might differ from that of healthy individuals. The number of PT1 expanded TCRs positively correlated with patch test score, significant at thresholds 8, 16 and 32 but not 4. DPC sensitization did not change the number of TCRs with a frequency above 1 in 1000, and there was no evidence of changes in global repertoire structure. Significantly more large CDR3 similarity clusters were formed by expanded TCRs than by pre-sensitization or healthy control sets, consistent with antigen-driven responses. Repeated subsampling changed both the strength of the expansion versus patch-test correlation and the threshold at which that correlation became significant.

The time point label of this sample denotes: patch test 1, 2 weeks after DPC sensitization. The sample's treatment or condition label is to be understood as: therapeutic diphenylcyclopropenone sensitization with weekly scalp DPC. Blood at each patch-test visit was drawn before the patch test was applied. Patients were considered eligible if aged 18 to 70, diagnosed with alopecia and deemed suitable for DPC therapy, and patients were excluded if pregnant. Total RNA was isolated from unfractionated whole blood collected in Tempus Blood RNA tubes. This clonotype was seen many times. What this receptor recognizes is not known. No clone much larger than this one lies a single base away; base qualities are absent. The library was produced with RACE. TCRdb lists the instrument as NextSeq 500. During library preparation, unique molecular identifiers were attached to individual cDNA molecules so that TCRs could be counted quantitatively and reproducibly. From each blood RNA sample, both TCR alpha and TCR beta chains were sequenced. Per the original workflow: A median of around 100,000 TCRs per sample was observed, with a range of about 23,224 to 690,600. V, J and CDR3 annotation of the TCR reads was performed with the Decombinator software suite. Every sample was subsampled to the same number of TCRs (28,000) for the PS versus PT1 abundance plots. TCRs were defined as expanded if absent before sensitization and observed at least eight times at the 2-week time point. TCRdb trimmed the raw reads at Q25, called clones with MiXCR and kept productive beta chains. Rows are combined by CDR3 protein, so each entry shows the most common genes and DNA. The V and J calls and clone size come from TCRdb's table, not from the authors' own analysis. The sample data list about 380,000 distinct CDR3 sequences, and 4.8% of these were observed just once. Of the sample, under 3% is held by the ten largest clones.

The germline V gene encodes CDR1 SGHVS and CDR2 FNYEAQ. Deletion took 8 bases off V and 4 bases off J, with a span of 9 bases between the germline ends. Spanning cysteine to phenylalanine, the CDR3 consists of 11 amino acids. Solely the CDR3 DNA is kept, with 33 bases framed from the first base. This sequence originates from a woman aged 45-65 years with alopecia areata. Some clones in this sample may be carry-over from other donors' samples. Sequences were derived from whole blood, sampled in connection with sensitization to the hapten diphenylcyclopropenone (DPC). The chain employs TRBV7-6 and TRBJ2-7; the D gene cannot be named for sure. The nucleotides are TGTGCCAGCCCCATCCGTTACGAGCAGTACTTC. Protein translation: CASPIRYEQYF.